This T cell receptor (beta chain) was recovered during a study of identical twins. Study conclusions and caveats: Sharing of beta out-of-frame sequences by twins showed a weaker excess. Models came in too low on out-of-frame TCR alpha sharing in monozygotic twins.

Germline CDR1 reads KGHSH; CDR2 reads LQKENI. This CDR3 region has 13 residues. Between the trimmed V and J ends, which lost 2 bases and 2 bases, there was a span of 5 bases. Template switching supplied a universal primer site; unique molecular identifiers were carried on the cDNA. From the 5' RACE reads, TCRdb called clonotypes with MiXCR, one entry per CDR3 protein. The sample gives 250,000 or so distinct CDR3 sequences, about 8.5% of which show up once; 3% to 3.5% is in the top ten. Only a few counts were recorded for this clonotype. No antigen is known for it. These data were likewise used in another study, on yellow fever vaccine responses in identical twins.

Specimen: CD8+ T cells sorted from blood. The chain is built from TRBV18 and TRBJ2-3, with D uncertain. The receptor was isolated from a woman under 30 in good health. The CDR3 DNA is TGTGCCAGCTCACCAAAAGCCACAGATACGCAGTATTTT. Its translation: CASSPKATDTQYF.